This T cell receptor beta chain was captured by sequencing in a study of cytomegalovirus exposure and HLA in healthy donors. Notes on the study in general: Diagnosis of cytomegalovirus status made by the classifier reportedly showed high specificity and sensitivity.

CDR3 length: 15 residues. V lost 3 bases and J lost 0, with 11 bases in between. Germline V lookup: CDR1 MNHEY, CDR2 SVGAGI. About this clone: The target antigen is unknown.

The PCR employed 60 Vbeta primers together with 13 Jbeta primers. The protocol was immunoSEQ multiplex PCR, while the TCRdb copy is restricted to in-frame clones and leaves out a portion. Among over 120,000 clones listed, around 84% were seen once. The chain is built from TRBV6-5 and TRBJ1-1; tentative D call: TRBD1 (6 bases). This receptor was identified in a man aged 45-60 years in good health and CMV-seronegative. Sample: PBMCs. CDR3 in DNA: TGTGCCAGCAGTTATTTCGGACAGATGAACACTGAAGCTTTCTTT. Translated: CASSYFGQMNTEAFF.